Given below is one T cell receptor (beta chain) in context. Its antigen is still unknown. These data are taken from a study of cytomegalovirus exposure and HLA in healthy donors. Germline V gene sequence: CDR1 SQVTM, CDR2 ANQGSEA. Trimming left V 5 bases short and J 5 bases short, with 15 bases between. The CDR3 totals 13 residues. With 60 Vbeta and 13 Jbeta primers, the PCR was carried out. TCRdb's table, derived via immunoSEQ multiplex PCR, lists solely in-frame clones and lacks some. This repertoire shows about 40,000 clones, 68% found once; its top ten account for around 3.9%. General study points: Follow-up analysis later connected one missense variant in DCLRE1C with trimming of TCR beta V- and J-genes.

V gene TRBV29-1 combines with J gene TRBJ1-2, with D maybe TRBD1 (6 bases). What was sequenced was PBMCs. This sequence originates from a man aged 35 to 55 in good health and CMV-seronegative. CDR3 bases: TGCAGCGTTCAGGGAGGGGGAGTGTATGGCTACACCTTC. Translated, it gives CSVQGGGVYGYTF.